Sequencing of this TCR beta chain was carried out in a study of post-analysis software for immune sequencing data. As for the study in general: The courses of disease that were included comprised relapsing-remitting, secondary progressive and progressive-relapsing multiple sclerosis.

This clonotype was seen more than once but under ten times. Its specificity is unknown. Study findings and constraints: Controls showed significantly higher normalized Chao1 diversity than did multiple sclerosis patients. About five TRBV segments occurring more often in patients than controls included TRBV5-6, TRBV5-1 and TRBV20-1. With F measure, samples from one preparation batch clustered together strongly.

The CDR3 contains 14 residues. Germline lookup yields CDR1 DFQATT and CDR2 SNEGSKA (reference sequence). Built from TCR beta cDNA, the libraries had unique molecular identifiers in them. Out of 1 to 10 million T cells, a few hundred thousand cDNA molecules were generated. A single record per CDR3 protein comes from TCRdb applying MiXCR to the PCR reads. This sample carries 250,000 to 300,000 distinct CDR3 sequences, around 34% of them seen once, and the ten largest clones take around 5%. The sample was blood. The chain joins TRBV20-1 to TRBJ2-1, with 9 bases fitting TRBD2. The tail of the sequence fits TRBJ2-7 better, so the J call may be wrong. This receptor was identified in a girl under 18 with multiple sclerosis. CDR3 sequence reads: CSAARGGSYNEQYF. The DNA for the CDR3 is TGCAGTGCCGCGCGGGGGGGGTCCTACAATGAGCAGTACTTC.